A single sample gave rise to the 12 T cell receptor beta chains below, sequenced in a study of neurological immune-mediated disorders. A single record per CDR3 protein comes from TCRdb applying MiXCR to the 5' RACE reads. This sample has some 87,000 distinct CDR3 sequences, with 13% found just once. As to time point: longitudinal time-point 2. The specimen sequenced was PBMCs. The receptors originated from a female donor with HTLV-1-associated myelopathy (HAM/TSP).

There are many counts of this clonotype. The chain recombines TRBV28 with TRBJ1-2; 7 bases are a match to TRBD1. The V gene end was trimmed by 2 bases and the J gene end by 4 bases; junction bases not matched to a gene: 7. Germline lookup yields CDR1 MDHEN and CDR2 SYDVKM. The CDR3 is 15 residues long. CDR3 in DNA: TGTGCCAGCAGTTTAAGGTCCGGGACAGCCTATGGCTACACCTTC. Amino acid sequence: CASSLRSGTAYGYTF.

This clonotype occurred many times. DNA for the CDR3: TGTGCCAGCAGCCTAGAGGACGAGGGGGGGAGTTCCGGGGAGCTGTTTTTT. Its translation: CASSLEDEGGSSGELFF. J is TRBJ2-2 and V is TRBV6-2 or TRBV6-3; D perhaps matches TRBD2 (7 bases). This CDR3 is built from 17 residues. The germline CDR1 and CDR2 sequences are MNHEY and SVGEGT. V was cut by 6 bases and J by 6 bases, with 23 bases left in between.

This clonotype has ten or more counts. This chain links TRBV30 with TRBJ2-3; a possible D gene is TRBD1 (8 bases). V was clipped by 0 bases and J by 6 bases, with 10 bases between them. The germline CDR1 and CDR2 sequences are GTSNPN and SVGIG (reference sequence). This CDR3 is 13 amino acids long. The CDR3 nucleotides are TGTGCCTGGAGTGTACAGGGGGGGGATACGCAGTATTTT. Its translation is CAWSVQGGDTQYF. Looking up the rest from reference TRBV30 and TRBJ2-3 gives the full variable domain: SQTIHQWPATLVQPVGSPLSLECTVEGTSNPNLYWYRQAAGRGLQLLFYSVGIGQISSEVPQNLSASRPQDRQFILSSKKLLLSDSGFYLCAWSVQGGDTQYFGPGTRLTVL.

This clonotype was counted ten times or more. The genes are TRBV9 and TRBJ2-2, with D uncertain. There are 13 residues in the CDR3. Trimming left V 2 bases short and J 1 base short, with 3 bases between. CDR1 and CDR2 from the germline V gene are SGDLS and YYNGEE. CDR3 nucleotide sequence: TGTGCCAGCAGCGTTGGGAACACCGGGGAGCTGTTTTTT. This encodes CASSVGNTGELFF.

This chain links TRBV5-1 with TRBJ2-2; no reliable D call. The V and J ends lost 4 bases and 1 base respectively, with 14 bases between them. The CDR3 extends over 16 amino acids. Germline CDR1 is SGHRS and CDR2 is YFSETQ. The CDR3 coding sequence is TGCGCCAGCAGCCCCCGGCAGGCCATGAACACCGGGGAGCTGTTTTTT. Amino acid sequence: CASSPRQAMNTGELFF. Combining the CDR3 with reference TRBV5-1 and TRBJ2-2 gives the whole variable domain KAGVTQTPRYLIKTRGQQVTLSCSPISGHRSVSWYQQTPGQGLQFLFEYFSETQRNKGNFPGRFSGRQFSNSRSEMNVSTLELGDSALYLCASSPRQAMNTGELFFGEGSRLTVL.

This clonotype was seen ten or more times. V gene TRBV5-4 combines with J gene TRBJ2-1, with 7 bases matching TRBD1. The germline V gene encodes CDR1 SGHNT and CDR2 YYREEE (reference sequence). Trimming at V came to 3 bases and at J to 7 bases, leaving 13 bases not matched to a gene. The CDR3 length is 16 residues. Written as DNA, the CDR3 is TGTGCCAGCAGCTCGACATCCCGGGACAGAGGAAATGAGCAGTTCTTC. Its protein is CASSSTSRDRGNEQFF.

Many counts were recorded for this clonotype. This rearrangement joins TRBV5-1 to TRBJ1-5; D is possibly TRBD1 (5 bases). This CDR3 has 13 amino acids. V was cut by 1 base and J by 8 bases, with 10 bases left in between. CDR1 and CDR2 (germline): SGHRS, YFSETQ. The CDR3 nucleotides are TGCGCCAGCAGCTTGCGGGGGAACGAGCCCCAGCATTTT. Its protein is CASSLRGNEPQHF.

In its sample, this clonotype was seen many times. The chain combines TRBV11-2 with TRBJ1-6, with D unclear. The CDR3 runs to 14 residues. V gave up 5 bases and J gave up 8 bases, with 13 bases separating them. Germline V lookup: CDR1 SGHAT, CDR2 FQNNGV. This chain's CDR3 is CASSGWTGYSPLHF. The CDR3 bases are TGTGCCAGCAGCGGCTGGACGGGGTATTCACCCCTCCACTTT.

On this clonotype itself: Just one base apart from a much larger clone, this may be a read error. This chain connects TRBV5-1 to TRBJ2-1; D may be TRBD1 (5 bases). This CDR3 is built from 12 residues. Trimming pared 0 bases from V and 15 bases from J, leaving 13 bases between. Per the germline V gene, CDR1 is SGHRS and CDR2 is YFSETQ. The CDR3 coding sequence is TGCGCCAGCAGCTTGGGGCAGGGTTCTATGTTCTTC. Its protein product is CASSLGQGSMFF.

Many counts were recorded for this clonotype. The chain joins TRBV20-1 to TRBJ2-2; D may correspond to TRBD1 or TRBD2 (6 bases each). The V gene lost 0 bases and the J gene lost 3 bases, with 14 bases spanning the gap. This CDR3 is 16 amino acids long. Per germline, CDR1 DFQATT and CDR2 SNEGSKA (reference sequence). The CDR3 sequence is CSARDWGAADTGELFF. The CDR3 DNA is TGCAGTGCTAGAGATTGGGGGGCAGCGGACACCGGGGAGCTGTTTTTT.

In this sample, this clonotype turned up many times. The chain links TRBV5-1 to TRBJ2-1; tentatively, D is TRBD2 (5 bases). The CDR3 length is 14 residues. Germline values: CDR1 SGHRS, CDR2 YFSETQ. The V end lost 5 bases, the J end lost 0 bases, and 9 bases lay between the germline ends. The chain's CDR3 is CASSIASSYNEQFF. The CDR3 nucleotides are TGCGCCAGCAGTATAGCGAGCTCCTACAATGAGCAGTTCTTC. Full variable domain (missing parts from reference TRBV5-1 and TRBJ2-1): KAGVTQTPRYLIKTRGQQVTLSCSPISGHRSVSWYQQTPGQGLQFLFEYFSETQRNKGNFPGRFSGRQFSNSRSEMNVSTLELGDSALYLCASSIASSYNEQFFGPGTRLTVL.

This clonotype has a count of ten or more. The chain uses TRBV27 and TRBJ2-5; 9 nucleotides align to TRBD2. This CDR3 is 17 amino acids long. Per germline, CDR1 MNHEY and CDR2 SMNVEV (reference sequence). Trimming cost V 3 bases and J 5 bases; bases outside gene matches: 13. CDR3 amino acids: CASSLSSGGPPGETQYF. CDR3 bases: TGTGCCAGCAGTTTGAGTAGCGGGGGACCTCCGGGTGAGACCCAGTACTTC.